The 23 T cell receptor beta chains presented below share a single source sample, sequenced in a study of regulatory T cells in long-lasting Graves disease. Construction of the TCR beta libraries employed iRepertoire HTBI primers in conjunction with Arm-PCR of CDR3 regions. Via MiXCR, TCRdb re-called the multiplex PCR reads, giving one row per CDR3 protein. The table shows approximately 470,000 distinct CDR3 sequences, with roughly 17% occurring only once. The time point here: newly diagnosed GD, antithyroid drugs for less than 3 months. With RNA extracted from PBMCs as input, the TCR library was made. These data are also associated with another study on T cells in Graves' hyperthyroidism and ophthalmopathy.

The sample here was peripheral blood mononuclear cells (PBMCs), taken at new diagnosis, from a patient treated with antithyroid drugs. These receptors were taken from a man in his forties with Graves disease.

This clonotype has more than one count but fewer than ten. This chain uses TRBV29-1 with TRBJ1-1; 7 positions match TRBD1. The germline gives CDR1 SQVTM, CDR2 ANQGSEA. The trim removed 4 bases at V and 3 bases at J, leaving 5 bases unmatched. This CDR3 is built from 13 residues. In DNA, the CDR3 is TGCAGCGTTGTCAGGGGGAGGGACACTGAAGCTTTCTTT. It yields the protein CSVVRGRDTEAFF.

In this sample, this clonotype turned up many times. This chain links TRBV2 with TRBJ2-7, with 11 positions matching TRBD2. V lost 7 bases to trimming and J lost 3 bases; unmatched junction nucleotides: 17. The CDR3 is 18 residues long. Germline V gene sequence: CDR1 SNHLY, CDR2 FYNNEI. The CDR3 nucleotides read TGTGCCAGCAACCTCCCCGGACTAGCGGGCCGCGGGGACTACGAGCAGTACTTC. Its protein product is CASNLPGLAGRGDYEQYF.

The chain links TRBV6-9 to TRBJ2-1, with 12 bases matching TRBD2. V lost 3 bases and J lost 2; bases outside the gene matches: 5. The germline gives CDR1 MNHGY, CDR2 SVAAGI. This CDR3 comprises 17 residues. In DNA, the CDR3 is TGTGCCAGCAGTTACCGGACTAGCGGGGTTACCTACAATGAGCAGTTCTTC. Translated, it gives CASSYRTSGVTYNEQFF.

In its sample, this clonotype was seen many times. The chain uses TRBV28 and TRBJ2-5; no firm D call. The CDR3 has 13 amino acids. The V end lost 6 bases, the J end lost 5 bases, and 13 bases lay between the germline ends. Per germline, CDR1 MDHEN and CDR2 SYDVKM. The CDR3 sequence: CASSKPGVETQYF. In nucleotides, the CDR3 is TGTGCCAGCAGCAAGCCCGGCGTCGAGACCCAGTACTTC.

This clonotype has a count of ten or more. The gene calls are TRBV27 and TRBJ2-1; D tentatively fits TRBD1 or TRBD2 (5 bases each). CDR1 and CDR2 (germline): MNHEY, SMNVEV (reference sequence). There are 14 residues in the CDR3. The ends were cut back, 8 bases at V and 8 bases at J, with 19 bases in the middle. Written as DNA, the CDR3 is TGTGCCAGCGGCCGGGGCTCCCGCCAGGATGAGCAGTTCTTC. Its protein is CASGRGSRQDEQFF.

This clonotype was seen many times. This chain uses TRBV27 with TRBJ2-5; 9 nucleotides match TRBD2. With V trimmed by 4 bases and J by 4 bases, 10 bases remained unmatched. The CDR3 contains 16 residues. CDR1 and CDR2 from the germline V gene are MNHEY and SMNVEV (reference sequence). This chain's CDR3 is CASSSILGGRGETQYF. CDR3 nucleotide sequence: TGTGCCAGCAGTTCCATTTTGGGCGGGAGGGGAGAGACCCAGTACTTC.

This clonotype has just a few counts. The chain couples TRBV9 to TRBJ2-7; the match to TRBD1 covers 9 bases. This CDR3 has 16 amino acids. The junction had 10 bases not matched to a gene; V was cut back by 0 bases and J by 6 bases. CDR1 is SGDLS, CDR2 YYNGEE, per germline. The CDR3 coding sequence is TGTGCCAGCAGCGTAGGGACAGGGGTGGGGATCGGCGAGCAGTACTTC. As protein: CASSVGTGVGIGEQYF.

This clonotype turned up a few times. The chain joins TRBV28 to TRBJ2-6; 9 bases match TRBD1. The CDR3 runs to 17 residues. Per germline, CDR1 MDHEN and CDR2 SYDVKM. V gave up 5 bases and J gave up 0 bases; unmatched junction bases: 5. The CDR3 is CASSETGGSSGANVLTF. The CDR3 bases are TGTGCCAGCAGTGAAACAGGGGGCTCCTCTGGGGCCAACGTCCTGACTTTC.

This clonotype has at least ten counts. The chain links TRBV28 to TRBJ2-7; 11 bases agree with TRBD2. The ends lost 5 bases at V and 6 bases at J; junction bases unmatched: 9. The CDR3 contains 15 residues. The germline V gene encodes CDR1 MDHEN and CDR2 SYDVKM. The CDR3 protein is CASSITSGRSGEQYF. CDR3 in DNA: TGTGCCAGCAGTATAACTAGCGGGAGAAGTGGCGAGCAGTACTTC.

CDR3 in DNA: TGTGCCATCGGGAATTCAGCCAAAAACATTCAGTACTTC. Encoded protein: CAIGNSAKNIQYF. This chain uses TRBV10-3 with TRBJ2-4; D remains ambiguous. The CDR3 contains 13 residues. Germline V gives CDR1 ENHRY, CDR2 SYGVKD. The germline V and J ends were trimmed by 8 bases and 0 bases, with 8 bases remaining between them.

The J gene is TRBJ1-5, the V gene TRBV7-9; no clear D. The V end lost 1 base, the J end lost 7 bases, and 14 bases lay between the germline ends. From germline, CDR1 is SEHNR and CDR2 FQNEAQ (reference sequence). The CDR3 spans 15 residues. For the CDR3, the DNA is TGTGCCAGCAGCTTAGTTGGAAACCCAGGCCAGCCCCAGCATTTT. Its protein is CASSLVGNPGQPQHF.

Many counts were recorded for this clonotype. The chain couples TRBV10-3 to TRBJ2-7; no definite D call. Germline V gene lookup returns CDR1 ENHRY and CDR2 SYGVKD. The CDR3 is 13 amino acids. The ends were cut back, 8 bases at V and 3 bases at J, with 14 bases in the middle. Written as DNA, the CDR3 is TGTGCCATCCGGTTCGAAGCTTTCTACGAGCAGTACTTC. This sequence encodes CAIRFEAFYEQYF.

This clonotype was recorded many times. The chain links TRBV30 to TRBJ2-3; D is uncertain. Germline values: CDR1 GTSNPN, CDR2 SVGIG (reference sequence). V was pared by 0 bases and J by 2 bases, with 6 bases between. There are 13 residues in the CDR3. DNA for the CDR3: TGTGCCTGGAGTGTCTACTCCACAGATACGCAGTATTTT. Protein product: CAWSVYSTDTQYF.

This clonotype was seen at least ten times. V is TRBV5-1 and J is TRBJ2-2; possible D gene TRBD1, 5 bases. Germline values: CDR1 SGHRS, CDR2 YFSETQ. This CDR3 has 12 residues. V was cut by 6 bases and J by 5 bases, with 8 bases left in between. The CDR3: CASKQGTGELFF. The DNA of the CDR3 is TGCGCCAGCAAGCAGGGAACCGGGGAGCTGTTTTTT.

This clonotype was seen at least ten times. The genes are TRBV12-3 or TRBV12-4 and TRBJ2-3; no clear D gene. The CDR3 is 11 residues long. The germline V and J ends were trimmed by 6 bases and 13 bases, with 14 bases remaining between them. CDR3 DNA sequence: TGTGCCAGCAGCCTGGCATATAAGGAGTATTTT. It specifies CASSLAYKEYF.

The count of this clonotype is one. The chain uses TRBV2 and TRBJ1-5, with D perhaps matching TRBD1 (6 bases). This CDR3 is built from 13 residues. Trimming shortened V by 6 bases and J by 4 bases, and 10 bases separated the two germline ends. CDR1 is SNHLY and CDR2 is FYNNEI in the germline V gene. The CDR3 DNA reads TGTGCCAGCAGCGGACAGAATAATCAGCCCCAGCATTTT. Translation gives CASSGQNNQPQHF.

Details on this clonotype: A read error is possible here, since a much larger clone lies one base away. This chain links TRBV3-1 with TRBJ2-4; unclear D gene. Germline V gene data show CDR1 as LGHDT and CDR2 as YNNKEL (reference sequence). The CDR3 is 13 amino acids. V gave up 2 bases and J gave up 6 bases, with 8 bases separating them. The CDR3 DNA follows: TGTGCCAGCAGCCAAAACATGGGAAACATTCAGTACTTC. This gives the protein CASSQNMGNIQYF.

This clonotype was picked up many times. The rearrangement links TRBV6-1 to TRBJ1-5, with D possibly TRBD1 on 5 matching bases. Germline CDR1 is MNHNS and CDR2 is SASEGT. Trimming stripped 4 bases from V and 0 bases from J, with 10 bases between. CDR3 length: 15 residues. The CDR3 spells CASSGDSFSNQPQHF. The CDR3 nucleotides are TGTGCCAGCAGTGGCGACAGCTTTAGCAATCAGCCCCAGCATTTT.

This clonotype was counted ten times or more. The gene calls are TRBV28 and TRBJ2-2, with 14 bases aligning to TRBD2. The CDR3 extends over 17 amino acids. J gave up 2 bases and V 6 bases, and 5 bases lay outside the gene matches. Germline V lookup: CDR1 MDHEN, CDR2 SYDVKM. This CDR3 reads CASSGLAGGPNTGELFF. CDR3 DNA sequence: TGTGCCAGCAGCGGACTAGCGGGAGGCCCTAACACCGGGGAGCTGTTTTTT.

This clonotype was picked up a small number of times. This chain joins TRBV10-3 and TRBJ1-2, with a weak D call TRBD1 (6 bases). This CDR3 is built from 11 residues. Trimming removed 11 bases from V and 8 bases from J, with 15 bases in between. Germline V gene data show CDR1 as ENHRY and CDR2 as SYGVKD. The CDR3 DNA sequence: TGTGCCCTACAGGGTACGGGGGGCTACACCTTC. As protein: CALQGTGGYTF.

This clonotype appeared a few times. The rearrangement links TRBV12-3 or TRBV12-4 to TRBJ2-1; D gene ambiguous. The germline V and J ends were trimmed by 7 bases and 4 bases, with 8 bases remaining between them. The CDR3 is 12 amino acids. CDR3 residues: CASNQKYNEQFF. The CDR3 DNA reads TGTGCCAGCAACCAAAAATACAATGAGCAGTTCTTC.

This clonotype was found many times. The V call is TRBV7-6, the J call TRBJ2-1; perhaps TRBD1 as D (5 bases). Germline V gene lookup returns CDR1 SGHVS and CDR2 FNYEAQ. CDR3 size: 13 residues. V shed 1 base and J shed 9 bases, with 10 bases lying between them. CDR3 amino acids: CASSLGGSREQFF. CDR3 nucleotides: TGTGCCAGCAGCTTAGGGGGCAGCCGTGAGCAGTTCTTC.

The rearrangement uses TRBV12-3 or TRBV12-4 and TRBJ2-2; TRBD1 is a possible D gene (6 bases). V lost 7 bases and J lost 6, with 15 bases in between. The CDR3 is made up of 14 amino acids. The CDR3 protein is CASTPLHRAGELFF. DNA for the CDR3: TGTGCCAGCACTCCCCTTCACAGGGCCGGGGAGCTGTTTTTT.